This TCR beta chain came from a study of T cell clonotyping in hematopoietic cell transplantation. Findings and caveats of the study: Broader posttransplant TCR repertoire diversity was predicted by graft donor and pretransplant recipient Inverse Simpson Index values. Few recipient clonotypes overlapped donors; over 95% were de novo at given depth. After transplant, recipient diversity fell while pathologically expanded clonotypes grew through day 180.

Time point denoted: recipient sample about 28 days before transplant, after cytoreduction. Samples: about 28 days before transplant, then days 30, 100 and 180 after. With regard to this clone: Its antigen remains unknown.

This table comes from immunoSEQ multiplex PCR, and its TCRdb copy is limited to in-frame clones, with some not included. In the table there are thousands of clones, under 97% of which are singletons. Sequenced here: peripheral blood mononuclear cells, sampled before stem cell transplant. The TCR originated in a woman aged 45-65 years with chronic myeloid leukemia. Some clones in this sample may be carry-over from other donors' samples.

The CDR3 here is CASSLPPWEYF. The CDR3 DNA is TGCGCCAGCAGCCTCCCGCCCTGGGAGTACTTC. The chain combines TRBV4-3 with TRBJ2-7, with D unclear. The CDR3 loop spans 11 amino acids. The ends were cut back, 4 bases at V and 11 bases at J, with 12 bases in the middle. Germline CDR1 LGHNA, CDR2 YSLEER.